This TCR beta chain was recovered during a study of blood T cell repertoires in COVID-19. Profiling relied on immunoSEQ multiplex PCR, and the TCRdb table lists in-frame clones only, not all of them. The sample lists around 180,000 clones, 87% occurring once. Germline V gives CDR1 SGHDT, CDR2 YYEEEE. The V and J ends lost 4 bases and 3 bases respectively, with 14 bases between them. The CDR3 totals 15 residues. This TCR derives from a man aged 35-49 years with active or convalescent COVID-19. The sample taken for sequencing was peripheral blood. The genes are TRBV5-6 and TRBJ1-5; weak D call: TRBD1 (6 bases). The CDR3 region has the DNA TGTGCCAGCAGCAGGGGGAAACACGACAATCAGCCCCAGCATTTT. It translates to CASSRGKHDNQPQHF.